The 32 T cell receptor beta chains in this list originate from one sample, sequenced in a study of graft-versus-host responses after intestinal transplantation. The protocol was immunoSEQ multiplex PCR, while the TCRdb copy is restricted to in-frame clones and leaves out a portion. The data hold about 50,000 clones, with less than 85% observed a single time. Antigen specificity for these receptors is unknown. Specimen: unstimulated CD4+ T cells sorted from spleen or lymph node cells, collected before transplant. These receptors originate from a human donor who was the organ donor for an intestinal transplant.

Written as DNA, the CDR3 is TGTGCCAGTAGTAGGGTAGCGGGGGACTACGAGCAGTACTTC. Protein: CASSRVAGDYEQYF. V usage is TRBV19 and J usage is TRBJ2-7, with TRBD2 identical over 9 bases. The length of the CDR3 is 14 residues. The germline V gene encodes CDR1 LNHDA and CDR2 SQIVND (reference sequence). After removal of 4 bases from V and 3 bases from J, the junction contained 4 bases not matched to a gene.

The J gene is TRBJ2-1, the V gene TRBV19; the D call may be TRBD1 or TRBD2 (5 bases each). Trimming removed 6 bases from V and 1 base from J, with 10 bases in between. CDR1 and CDR2 (germline): LNHDA, SQIVND (reference sequence). CDR3 length equals 14 residues. The CDR3 DNA is TGTGCCAGTAGGGGGGTCCCTTCCTACAATGAGCAGTTCTTC. Encoded protein: CASRGVPSYNEQFF.

This chain connects TRBV6-5 to TRBJ1-1; D might be TRBD1 (5 bases). CDR3 length: 13 residues. V lost 2 bases and J lost 4, with 8 bases in between. CDR1 is MNHEY, CDR2 SVGAGI, per germline. The CDR3 nucleotides read TGTGCCAGCAGTTACCGCGGGGGCACTGAAGCTTTCTTT. This sequence encodes CASSYRGGTEAFF.

The V gene is TRBV18, the J gene TRBJ2-1, with TRBD2 identical over 12 bases. The CDR3 spans 15 residues. Trimming cost V 6 bases and J 8 bases; bases outside gene matches: 8. Germline loops: CDR1 KGHSH, CDR2 LQKENI. This chain's CDR3 is CASSLTSGSGDEQFF. The CDR3 DNA sequence: TGTGCCAGCTCTCTGACTAGCGGGAGCGGCGATGAGCAGTTCTTC.

The chain couples TRBV9 to TRBJ2-3, with D possibly matching TRBD2 (5 bases). The CDR3 spans 15 residues. Germline values: CDR1 SGDLS, CDR2 YYNGEE. With 4 bases removed from V and 3 bases from J, the gap between germline ends came to 15 bases. CDR3 in amino acids: CASSSVRADTDTQYF. DNA of the CDR3: TGTGCCAGCAGCTCAGTGAGGGCGGATACAGATACGCAGTATTTT.

This chain uses TRBV5-4 with TRBJ2-1; D is tentatively TRBD1 or TRBD2 (6 bases each). V shed 0 bases and J shed 3 bases, with 10 bases lying between them. This CDR3 contains 15 residues. Germline V gene data show CDR1 as SGHNT and CDR2 as YYREEE (reference sequence). The CDR3 protein is CASSLEGGLYNEQFF. In DNA, the CDR3 is TGTGCCAGCAGCTTGGAAGGGGGGCTCTACAATGAGCAGTTCTTC.

The rearrangement uses TRBV9 and TRBJ1-1; 9 nucleotides align to TRBD1. Germline CDR1 is SGDLS and CDR2 is YYNGEE. CDR3 size: 13 residues. With V trimmed by 6 bases and J by 5 bases, 5 bases remained unmatched. The CDR3 sequence: CASTSQGATEAFF. CDR3 nucleotides: TGTGCCAGCACCTCACAGGGGGCGACTGAAGCTTTCTTT.

The chain joins TRBV7-2 to TRBJ2-7; 10 nucleotides match TRBD2. Germline V gene data show CDR1 as SGHTA and CDR2 as FQGNSA. V was clipped by 1 base and J by 3 bases; unmatched bases: 3. This CDR3 has 15 amino acids. CDR3 sequence (DNA): TGTGCCAGCAGCTTAGGAAGACTAGCGGGCTACGAGCAGTACTTC. Its translation: CASSLGRLAGYEQYF. The full variable domain, rest sourced from reference TRBV7-2 and TRBJ2-7, is GAGVSQSPSNKVTEKGKDVELRCDPISGHTALYWYRQSLGQGLEFLIYFQGNSAPDKSGLPSDRFSAERTGGSVSTLTIQRTQQEDSAVYLCASSLGRLAGYEQYFGPGTRLTVT.

About this clone: This sample includes further DNA sequences coding for the same CDR3. The chain employs TRBV30 and TRBJ1-2, with D possibly TRBD1 on 6 matching bases. The V and J ends lost 4 bases and 9 bases respectively, with 24 bases between them. The CDR3 is 15 residues long. Per the germline V gene, CDR1 is GTSNPN and CDR2 is SVGIG (reference sequence). For the CDR3, the DNA is TGTGCCTGGACTCTCGCGGGGGGGGCGAGGGCCAGCTACACCTTC. It specifies CAWTLAGGARASYTF.

DNA for the CDR3: TGTGCCAGCAGCCCCTCCGGAGGGGCGAACACTGAAGCTTTCTTT. Translated: CASSPSGGANTEAFF. This chain links TRBV14 with TRBJ1-1, with D possibly matching TRBD1 (5 bases). Trimming pared 4 bases from V and 1 base from J, leaving 13 bases between. The germline V gene encodes CDR1 SGHDN and CDR2 FVKESK. The CDR3 has 15 amino acids.

The chain joins TRBV7-9 to TRBJ2-7; 9 bases are shared with TRBD2. V lost 1 base, J lost 3 bases, and 4 bases stayed unmatched. The V gene's germline CDR1 is SEHNR and CDR2 FQNEAQ (reference sequence). The CDR3 extends over 15 amino acids. Here the CDR3 reads CASSLGSGSGYEQYF. DNA for the CDR3: TGTGCCAGCAGCTTAGGTAGCGGGAGCGGCTACGAGCAGTACTTC. The whole variable domain, filled in from reference TRBV7-9 and TRBJ2-7, reads DTGVSQNPRHKITKRGQNVTFRCDPISEHNRLYWYRQTLGQGPEFLTYFQNEAQLEKSRLLSDRFSAERPKGSFSTLEIQRTEQGDSAMYLCASSLGSGSGYEQYFGPGTRLTVT.

J is TRBJ1-6 and V is TRBV19; the D is unclear. With 6 bases removed from V and 10 bases from J, the gap between germline ends came to 7 bases. CDR3 length equals 11 residues. Germline V gene data show CDR1 as LNHDA and CDR2 as SQIVND (reference sequence). The CDR3 is CASSPSSPLHF. CDR3 DNA sequence: TGTGCCAGTAGCCCTTCATCACCCCTCCACTTT.

The chain couples TRBV19 to TRBJ1-1; D is possibly TRBD1 (6 bases). Germline V gene data show CDR1 as LNHDA and CDR2 as SQIVND (reference sequence). CDR3 size: 13 residues. V was pared by 10 bases and J by 1 base, with 13 bases between. CDR3 nucleotides: TGTGCCACCGATGGCAGGGGGAACACTGAAGCTTTCTTT. Translating it yields CATDGRGNTEAFF.

This chain links TRBV7-9 with TRBJ2-5; 13 bases agree with TRBD2. This CDR3 contains 16 residues. Germline CDR1 and CDR2: SEHNR and FQNEAQ (reference sequence). Trimming at V came to 5 bases and at J to 13 bases, leaving 16 bases not matched to a gene. The DNA of the CDR3 is TGTGCCAGCAGCGCGCCGGGGCCCGGGACTAGCGGGGTCAGGTACTTC. The encoded protein is CASSAPGPGTSGVRYF.

The rearrangement uses TRBV9 and TRBJ1-3, with D perhaps matching TRBD1 (5 bases). The germline gives CDR1 SGDLS, CDR2 YYNGEE. This CDR3 contains 15 residues. V shed 6 bases and J shed 3 bases, with 16 bases lying between them. CDR3 sequence reads: CASTPVGRHGNTIYF. For the CDR3, the DNA is TGTGCCAGCACCCCGGTGGGGCGCCATGGAAACACCATATATTTT.

V is TRBV7-2 and J is TRBJ2-4; TRBD1 is a possible D gene (5 bases). Germline-derived CDR1 and CDR2 are SGHTA and FQGNSA. The CDR3 consists of 17 residues. V was cut by 1 base and J by 0 bases, with 13 bases left in between. The CDR3 DNA reads TGTGCCAGCAGCTTAGAAGGGGTACCCCTAGCCAAAAACATTCAGTACTTC. Translated, it gives CASSLEGVPLAKNIQYF.

The chain employs TRBV4-2 and TRBJ2-7; 13 bases fit TRBD2. The length of the CDR3 is 17 residues. Germline lookup yields CDR1 LGHNA and CDR2 YNFKEQ. V lost 5 bases, J lost 0 bases, and 7 bases stayed unmatched. The CDR3 here is CASSRTSGSWSSYEQYF. DNA for the CDR3: TGTGCCAGCAGCAGGACTAGCGGGAGTTGGAGCTCCTACGAGCAGTACTTC.

This clone has more than one count but fewer than ten. This chain uses TRBV6-1 with TRBJ2-7; 12 bases map to TRBD1. Per the germline V gene, CDR1 is MNHNS and CDR2 is SASEGT. CDR3 length: 15 amino acids. V lost 6 bases to trimming and J lost 5 bases; unmatched junction nucleotides: 8. The DNA for the CDR3 is TGTGCCAGCAGCGAACCGGGACAGGGGGCGGACGAGCAGTACTTC. Protein sequence: CASSEPGQGADEQYF.

This clone was counted between two and nine times. Other DNA sequences in this sample translate to the same CDR3. The V call is TRBV20-1, the J call TRBJ1-1; no firm D call. Looked up from germline, CDR1 is DFQATT and CDR2 is SNEGSKA (reference sequence). Between the trimmed V and J ends, which lost 2 bases and 1 base, there was a span of 2 bases. CDR3 length equals 11 residues. The CDR3 nucleotides read TGCAGTGCTAGACAGAACACTGAAGCTTTCTTT. This sequence encodes CSARQNTEAFF.

V usage is TRBV19 and J usage is TRBJ1-2, with TRBD1 identical over 9 bases. V shed 1 base, J shed 4 bases, and the junction held 1 base outside the gene matches. This CDR3 spans 14 amino acids. Germline CDR1 reads LNHDA; CDR2 reads SQIVND (reference sequence). DNA for the CDR3: TGTGCCAGTAGTATAGTACAGGGGGCCTATGGCTACACCTTC. Its translation: CASSIVQGAYGYTF. The entire variable domain, with the rest obtained from reference TRBV19 and TRBJ1-2, is as follows: DGGITQSPKYLFRKEGQNVTLSCEQNLNHDAMYWYRQDPGQGLRLIYYSQIVNDFQKGDIAEGYSVSREKKESFPLTVTSAQKNPTAFYLCASSIVQGAYGYTFGSGTRLTVV.

CDR3 sequence: CASSLGGGGTFYEQYF. CDR3 nucleotides: TGTGCCAGCAGCTTAGGTGGTGGAGGGACTTTCTACGAGCAGTACTTC. The V call is TRBV7-2, the J call TRBJ2-7; possible D gene TRBD2, 6 bases. The CDR3 length is 16 residues. V lost 1 base, J lost 3 bases, and 16 bases lay in between. In germline, CDR1 is SGHTA, CDR2 FQGNSA.

The CDR3 DNA reads as TGTGCCAGCAGTGGGATCTCAACAGGGAGCAATCAGCCCCAGCATTTT. As protein: CASSGISTGSNQPQHF. This chain joins TRBV2 and TRBJ1-5; possible D gene TRBD1, 6 bases. Trimming stripped 4 bases from V and 1 base from J, with 14 bases between. CDR1 is SNHLY, CDR2 FYNNEI, per germline. The CDR3 is 16 residues long.

The rearrangement joins TRBV30 to TRBJ2-7; a weak D match, TRBD1 (5 bases). V was cut by 1 base and J by 3 bases, with 13 bases left in between. This CDR3 spans 14 amino acids. CDR1 GTSNPN and CDR2 SVGIG come from the germline V gene (reference sequence). CDR3 in amino acids: CAWSGERGHYEQYF. The CDR3 coding sequence is TGTGCCTGGAGTGGAGAAAGGGGTCACTACGAGCAGTACTTC.

The genes are TRBV14 and TRBJ1-2, with D possibly TRBD1 on 6 matching bases. This CDR3 has 14 residues. With 2 bases removed from V and 8 bases from J, the gap between germline ends came to 15 bases. The germline gives CDR1 SGHDN, CDR2 FVKESK. The DNA for the CDR3 is TGTGCCAGCAGCCAATCTGTGGGGGGCTGGGGCTACACCTTC. Translating it yields CASSQSVGGWGYTF.

The CDR3 is CASLRREGLGEQYF. For the CDR3, the DNA is TGTGCCAGCTTAAGACGGGAGGGCCTCGGCGAGCAGTACTTC. The V call is TRBV2, the J call TRBJ2-5, with 8 bases matching TRBD2. The assigned J gene may be wrong: the sequence end matches TRBJ2-7 better. Germline V gene sequence: CDR1 SNHLY, CDR2 FYNNEI. The CDR3 sequence is 14 residues long.

The chain combines TRBV5-6 with TRBJ2-3; TRBD1 is a possible D gene (5 bases). The V gene's germline CDR1 is SGHDT and CDR2 YYEEEE. Trimming cost V 4 bases and J 2 bases, with 14 bases left between them. The CDR3 runs to 15 residues. The CDR3 DNA sequence: TGTGCCAGCAGCCGACAGCGCAGGCTCACAGATACGCAGTATTTT. Its protein is CASSRQRRLTDTQYF.

The rearrangement joins TRBV28 to TRBJ2-5; D might be TRBD2 (5 bases). The CDR3 covers 15 residues. Germline V CDR1 and CDR2: MDHEN, SYDVKM. V was cut by 2 bases and J by 5 bases, with 15 bases left in between. CDR3 DNA: TGTGCCAGCAGTTTAGGGAAATCGGGGTTGGAGACCCAGTACTTC. It specifies CASSLGKSGLETQYF.

In DNA form, the CDR3 reads TGTGCCAGCAGCCCCGTGGGGCGGGAGGTTGTTTTAGCCAAAAACATTCAGTACTTC. Protein: CASSPVGREVVLAKNIQYF. The chain has TRBV2 and TRBJ2-4; the match to TRBD2 covers 8 bases. CDR3 length: 19 amino acids. The trim removed 6 bases at V and 0 bases at J, leaving 16 bases unmatched. Per germline, CDR1 SNHLY and CDR2 FYNNEI.

This chain uses TRBV2 with TRBJ2-5; 10 bases match TRBD2. This CDR3 is built from 15 residues. The V and J ends lost 6 bases and 4 bases, in that order; junction bases with no gene match: 8. CDR1 and CDR2 from the germline V gene are SNHLY and FYNNEI. The DNA for the CDR3 is TGTGCCAGCAGAGAGAGCGGGGGGGCCGGAGAGACCCAGTACTTC. Translation: CASRESGGAGETQYF.

The V gene is TRBV19, the J gene TRBJ2-4; 7 bases align to TRBD2. The CDR3 has 16 residues. Trimming cost V 1 base and J 0 bases; bases outside gene matches: 3. CDR1 is LNHDA, CDR2 SQIVND, per germline (reference sequence). CDR3 nucleotide sequence: TGTGCCAGTAGTATAGCGGGAGGACTAGCCAAAAACATTCAGTACTTC. This codes for CASSIAGGLAKNIQYF.

This chain connects TRBV30 to TRBJ1-2, with D perhaps matching TRBD1 (6 bases). The CDR3 spans 15 residues. Germline CDR1 reads GTSNPN; CDR2 reads SVGIG (reference sequence). With 4 bases removed from V and 1 base from J, the gap between germline ends came to 16 bases. Here the CDR3 reads CAWKAGARGNYGYTF. The CDR3 nucleotides read TGTGCCTGGAAGGCAGGGGCGAGAGGTAACTATGGCTACACCTTC.

V gene TRBV5-1 combines with J gene TRBJ2-7, with 10 positions matching TRBD2. There are 17 residues in the CDR3. Germline V gives CDR1 SGHRS, CDR2 YFSETQ. V gave up 4 bases and J gave up 6 bases; unmatched junction bases: 16. The CDR3 loop is CASSPTSGKGLVSEQYF. The CDR3 DNA is TGCGCCAGCAGCCCAACTAGCGGGAAAGGCTTAGTATCCGAGCAGTACTTC.